This T cell receptor beta chain was retrieved from a study of T cell responses to AZD1222 COVID-19 vaccine. Notes on this clone: What it binds is unknown.

Losses at the gene ends were 6 bases for V and 5 bases for J; bases not matched to a gene: 2. This CDR3 comprises 13 residues. The germline gives CDR1 ENHRY, CDR2 SYGVKD. The study, taken as a whole, reports: Donors were chiefly white British, with a greater number of females, and clonal diversity was perhaps underestimated.

Profiling relied on immunoSEQ multiplex PCR, and the TCRdb table lists in-frame clones only, not all of them. The table records roughly 46,000 clones, about 87% of them present only once. This TCR was recovered from an adult who received the AZD1222 COVID-19 vaccine. The sample was peripheral blood, taken 28 days after the second AZD1222 dose. This rearrangement joins TRBV10-3 to TRBJ1-5, with 9 bases that match TRBD1. The CDR3 spells CAISRDRDQPQHF. The CDR3 nucleotides are TGTGCCATCAGCCGGGACAGGGATCAGCCCCAGCATTTT.